A single sample is the source of the 16 T cell receptor beta chains below, sequenced in a study of shared clonotypes between healthy human individuals. Sequencing was performed with immunoSEQ multiplex PCR; in TCRdb, only in-frame clones are kept and a portion is missing. The profile shows around 1.6 million clones, 95% to 99% of them singletons. The specimen was naive CD4+ T cells sorted from blood. Subset here: CD45RA+ positively selected. These receptor sequences come from a man aged 25-40 years in good health.

The gene calls are TRBV6-1 and TRBJ2-3; D possibly corresponds to TRBD1 (6 bases). This CDR3 has 14 amino acids. From germline, CDR1 is MNHNS and CDR2 SASEGT. V was cut by 4 bases and J by 1 base, with 9 bases left in between. CDR3 region: CASSVSGGTDTQYF. The DNA for the CDR3 is TGTGCCAGCAGTGTATCAGGGGGCACAGATACGCAGTATTTT.

The chain employs TRBV9 and TRBJ1-1, with no clear D. The V gene lost 0 bases and the J gene lost 0 bases, with 12 bases spanning the gap. CDR1 SGDLS and CDR2 YYNGEE come from the germline V gene. CDR3 length: 16 residues. The CDR3, as DNA: TGTGCCAGCAGCGTAGATCTGCGGAACATGAACACTGAAGCTTTCTTT. It codes for CASSVDLRNMNTEAFF. The full variable domain, its missing parts supplied by reference TRBV9 and TRBJ1-1, is DSGVTQTPKHLITATGQRVTLRCSPRSGDLSVYWYQQSLDQGLQFLIQYYNGEERAKGNILERFSAQQFPDLHSELNLSSLELGDSALYFCASSVDLRNMNTEAFFGQGTRLTVV.

V gene TRBV7-8 combines with J gene TRBJ1-5, with D perhaps matching TRBD1 (5 bases). The CDR3 totals 16 residues. Germline V gives CDR1 SGHVS, CDR2 FQNEAQ. V dropped 3 bases and J dropped 2 bases, with 14 bases sitting between them. CDR3 sequence (DNA): TGTGCCAGCAGCTTGGGTGGGGGAGTCGGCAATCAGCCCCAGCATTTT. Its protein product is CASSLGGGVGNQPQHF.

The chain couples TRBV6-6 to TRBJ1-3; D uncertain. CDR3 length: 12 amino acids. Germline CDR1 is MNHNY and CDR2 is SVGAGI (reference sequence). Trimming stripped 2 bases from V and 8 bases from J, with 7 bases between. CDR3 amino acids: CASSYDRDTIYF. In DNA, the CDR3 is TGTGCCAGCAGTTACGATCGAGACACCATATATTTT.

The V call is TRBV9, the J call TRBJ1-4; 7 bases align to TRBD1. The CDR3 is 15 amino acids. Germline V lookup: CDR1 SGDLS, CDR2 YYNGEE. Trimming took 3 bases from V and 8 from J; bases not matched to a gene: 10. CDR3 DNA: TGTGCCAGCAGCGAGGGACAGTTTTCGGGGGAAAAACTGTTTTTT. Protein: CASSEGQFSGEKLFF.

The gene calls are TRBV5-1 and TRBJ1-4; D might be TRBD1 (6 bases). Germline V gene sequence: CDR1 SGHRS, CDR2 YFSETQ. V was pared by 7 bases and J by 5 bases, with 18 bases between. This CDR3 is built from 15 residues. The CDR3 region is CASGLGGDTNEKLFF. CDR3 sequence (DNA): TGCGCCAGCGGGTTGGGTGGGGACACCAATGAAAAACTGTTTTTT.

The rearrangement uses TRBV7-6 and TRBJ2-2, with TRBD1 identical over 9 bases. V lost 5 bases and J lost 4; bases outside the gene matches: 5. Germline values: CDR1 SGHVS, CDR2 FNYEAQ. CDR3 length: 15 residues. CDR3 DNA: TGTGCCAGCAGCCCAAAGACAGGGGGCACCGGGGAGCTGTTTTTT. As protein: CASSPKTGGTGELFF.

The chain recombines TRBV5-1 with TRBJ2-6; TRBD1 might be the D (6 bases). V lost 2 bases and J lost 2, with 8 bases in between. Germline lookup yields CDR1 SGHRS and CDR2 YFSETQ. The CDR3 extends over 15 amino acids. CDR3 protein: CASSLTGPGANVLTF. CDR3 coding DNA: TGCGCCAGCAGCTTAACAGGGCCTGGGGCCAACGTCCTGACTTTC.

Regarding this clone: Other DNA sequences of this sample code for an identical CDR3. CDR3 sequence (DNA): TGTGCCATCAGTGAAAAGGGCTACGAGCAGTACTTC. Its translation is CAISEKGYEQYF. This chain joins TRBV10-3 and TRBJ2-7; the D is unclear. This CDR3 is 12 amino acids long. CDR1 and CDR2 from the germline V gene are ENHRY and SYGVKD. Trimming removed 3 bases at V and 3 bases at J, with 6 bases between.

J is TRBJ2-5 and V is TRBV6-1; D unclear. Germline values: CDR1 MNHNS, CDR2 SASEGT. The CDR3 contains 14 residues. Trimming shortened V by 8 bases and J by 4 bases, and 17 bases separated the two germline ends. DNA for the CDR3: TGTGCCAGCGGCGCGCTCGTGGCCGCAGAGACCCAGTACTTC. Translated: CASGALVAAETQYF.

The chain links TRBV7-9 to TRBJ2-7; D gene ambiguous. Germline CDR1 reads SEHNR; CDR2 reads FQNEAQ (reference sequence). Trimming shortened V by 1 base and J by 2 bases, and 12 bases separated the two germline ends. The CDR3 is made up of 15 amino acids. Written as DNA, the CDR3 is TGTGCCAGCAGCTTAGGACGTGGGTACACCTACGAGCAGTACTTC. Protein: CASSLGRGYTYEQYF. Full variable domain (missing parts from reference TRBV7-9 and TRBJ2-7): DTGVSQNPRHKITKRGQNVTFRCDPISEHNRLYWYRQTLGQGPEFLTYFQNEAQLEKSRLLSDRFSAERPKGSFSTLEIQRTEQGDSAMYLCASSLGRGYTYEQYFGPGTRLTVT.

On this clone: This sample also contains other DNA sequences that code for the same CDR3. The rearrangement joins TRBV7-9 to TRBJ2-1, with 13 bases aligning to TRBD2. Germline CDR1 and CDR2: SEHNR and FQNEAQ (reference sequence). V was pared by 3 bases and J by 5 bases, with 1 base of the junction left unmatched. The CDR3 extends over 15 amino acids. This CDR3 reads CASSLGLAGNNEQFF. In DNA form, the CDR3 reads TGTGCCAGCAGCTTGGGACTAGCGGGGAACAATGAGCAGTTCTTC.

This chain joins TRBV6-5 and TRBJ1-5, with a weak D call TRBD1 (5 bases). Germline lookup yields CDR1 MNHEY and CDR2 SVGAGI. The CDR3 spans 13 residues. Between the trimmed V and J ends, which lost 10 bases and 7 bases, there was a span of 17 bases. CDR3 DNA sequence: TGTGCCATAAGGGGCGGCGTGGGACAGCCCCAGCATTTT. Protein sequence: CAIRGGVGQPQHF.

This clone was seen just once. This chain uses TRBV2 with TRBJ2-7, with 8 bases fitting TRBD1. After removal of 1 base from V and 6 bases from J, the junction contained 11 bases not matched to a gene. The CDR3 runs 16 residues. Germline loops: CDR1 SNHLY, CDR2 FYNNEI. CDR3 in DNA: TGTGCCAGCAGTGAAGTTTCGCCTGCTACAGGGGGCGAGCAGTACTTC. Translating gives CASSEVSPATGGEQYF.

The CDR3 protein is CASSTSSTDTQYF. In DNA, the CDR3 is TGTGCCAGCAGTACCTCTAGCACAGATACGCAGTATTTT. The chain links TRBV27 to TRBJ2-3, with unresolved D. The germline V gene has CDR1 MNHEY and CDR2 SMNVEV (reference sequence). The CDR3 has 13 residues. V gave up 5 bases and J gave up 0 bases, with 6 bases separating them.

This clone is a singleton in its sample. This rearrangement joins TRBV9 to TRBJ1-3; D unclear. Germline values: CDR1 SGDLS, CDR2 YYNGEE. Deletions cut 0 bases from V and 0 bases from J, with 4 bases between. This CDR3 has 14 residues. The CDR3 DNA follows: TGTGCCAGCAGCGTAGAATACTCTGGAAACACCATATATTTT. It is translated as CASSVEYSGNTIYF.